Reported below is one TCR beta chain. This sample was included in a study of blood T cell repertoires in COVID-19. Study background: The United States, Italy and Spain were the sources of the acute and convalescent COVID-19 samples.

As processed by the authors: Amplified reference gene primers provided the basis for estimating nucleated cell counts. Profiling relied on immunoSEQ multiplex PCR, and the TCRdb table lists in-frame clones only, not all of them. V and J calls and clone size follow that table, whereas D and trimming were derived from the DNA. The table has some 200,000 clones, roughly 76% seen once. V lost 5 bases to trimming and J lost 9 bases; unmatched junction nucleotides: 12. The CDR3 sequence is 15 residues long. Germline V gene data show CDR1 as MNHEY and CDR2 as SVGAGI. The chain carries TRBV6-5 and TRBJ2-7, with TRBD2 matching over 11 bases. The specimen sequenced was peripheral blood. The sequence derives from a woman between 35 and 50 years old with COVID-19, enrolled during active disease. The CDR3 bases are TGTGCCAGCAGTCGCCTAGCGGGAGGAGAGGGAGGGCAGTACTTC. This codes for CASSRLAGGEGGQYF.